The T cell receptor (beta chain) under discussion was sequenced for a study of PD-L1 blockade in urothelial cancer. Across the study: Beginning at some point between 2012 and 2014, patients received atezolizumab, given as 1,200 mg intravenously every 3 weeks. Blood analysis occurred 3 weeks (second dose) and 6 weeks after treatment start. A median of roughly 130,000 T cells was found in the blood samples.

This table comes from immunoSEQ multiplex PCR, and its TCRdb copy is limited to in-frame clones, with some not included. Among around 71,000 clones listed, around four fifths were seen once. Per germline, CDR1 SGDLS and CDR2 YYNGEE. V was trimmed by 1 base and J by 0 bases, leaving 8 bases between them. This CDR3 region has 15 residues. The time point: pretreatment peripheral blood. This sample comprised PBMCs, obtained around atezolizumab (anti-PD-L1) treatment. The receptor was isolated from a man between 35 and 55 years old with urothelial cancer. The chain combines TRBV9 with TRBJ1-3; D remains unclear. The CDR3 DNA reads TGTGCCAGCAGCGTAACTTCGGGCTCTGGAAACACCATATATTTT. The encoded protein is CASSVTSGSGNTIYF.